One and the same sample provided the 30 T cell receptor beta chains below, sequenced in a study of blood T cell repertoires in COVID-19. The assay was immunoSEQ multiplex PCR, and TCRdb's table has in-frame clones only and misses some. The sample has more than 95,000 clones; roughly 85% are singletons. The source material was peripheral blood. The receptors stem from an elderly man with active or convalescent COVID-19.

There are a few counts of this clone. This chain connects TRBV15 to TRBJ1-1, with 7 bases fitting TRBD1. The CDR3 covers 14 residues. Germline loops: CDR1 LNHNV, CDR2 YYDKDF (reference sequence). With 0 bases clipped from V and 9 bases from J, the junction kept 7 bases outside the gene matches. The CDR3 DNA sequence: TGTGCCACCAGCAGAGATCGGGGGACAGATAAAGCTTTCTTT. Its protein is CATSRDRGTDKAFF.

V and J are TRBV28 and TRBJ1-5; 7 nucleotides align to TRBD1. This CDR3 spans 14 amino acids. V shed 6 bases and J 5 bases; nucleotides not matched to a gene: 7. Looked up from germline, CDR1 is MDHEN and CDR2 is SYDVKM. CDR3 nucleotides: TGTGCCAGCAGCCCGGGACAGCACCATCAGCCCCAGCATTTT. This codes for CASSPGQHHQPQHF. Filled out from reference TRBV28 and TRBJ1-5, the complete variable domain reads DVKVTQSSRYLVKRTGEKVFLECVQDMDHENMFWYRQDPGLGLRLIYFSYDVKMKEKGDIPEGYSVSREKKERFSLILESASTNQTSMYLCASSPGQHHQPQHFGDGTRLSIL.

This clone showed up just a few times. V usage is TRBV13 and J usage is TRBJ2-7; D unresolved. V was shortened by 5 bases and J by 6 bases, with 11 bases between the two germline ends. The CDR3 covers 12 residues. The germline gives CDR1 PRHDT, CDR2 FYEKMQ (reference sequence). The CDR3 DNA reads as TGTGCCAGCAGCGAACCTCTCGGCGAGCAGTACTTC. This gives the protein CASSEPLGEQYF. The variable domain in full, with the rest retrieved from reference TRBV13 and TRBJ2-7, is AAGVIQSPRHLIKEKRETATLKCYPIPRHDTVYWYQQGPGQDPQFLISFYEKMQSDKGSIPDRFSAQQFSDYHSELNMSSLELGDSALYFCASSEPLGEQYFGPGTRLTVT.

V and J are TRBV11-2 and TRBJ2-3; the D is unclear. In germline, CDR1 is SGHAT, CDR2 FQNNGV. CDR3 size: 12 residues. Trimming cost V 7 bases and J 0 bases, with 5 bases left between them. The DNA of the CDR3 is TGTGCCAGCACCCCAAGCACAGATACGCAGTATTTT. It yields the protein CASTPSTDTQYF.

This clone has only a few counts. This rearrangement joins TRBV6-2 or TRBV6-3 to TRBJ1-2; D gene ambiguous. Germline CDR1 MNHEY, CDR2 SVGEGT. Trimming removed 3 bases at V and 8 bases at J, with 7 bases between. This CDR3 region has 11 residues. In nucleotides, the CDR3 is TGTGCCAGCAGTTATCGGGAGGGCTACACCTTC. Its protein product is CASSYREGYTF.

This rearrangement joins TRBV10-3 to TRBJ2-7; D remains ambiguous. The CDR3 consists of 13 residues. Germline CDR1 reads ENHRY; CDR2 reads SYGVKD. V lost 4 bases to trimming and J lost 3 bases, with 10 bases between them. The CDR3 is CAISGSTHYEQYF. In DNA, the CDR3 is TGTGCCATCAGTGGATCGACTCACTACGAGCAGTACTTC.

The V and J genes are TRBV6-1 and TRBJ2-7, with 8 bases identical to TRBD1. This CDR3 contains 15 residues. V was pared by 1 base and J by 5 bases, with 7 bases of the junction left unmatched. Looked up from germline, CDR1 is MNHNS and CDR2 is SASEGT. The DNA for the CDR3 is TGTGCCAGCAGTGAAGTAAGGACAGGGACTGACGAGCAGTACTTC. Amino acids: CASSEVRTGTDEQYF.

CDR3 nucleotides: TGTGCCAGCAGTCCGTCGTTAGAGAACACTGAAGCTTTCTTT. Translating gives CASSPSLENTEAFF. The rearrangement uses TRBV28 and TRBJ1-1, with D hard to call. Germline CDR1 reads MDHEN; CDR2 reads SYDVKM. V was trimmed by 5 bases and J by 1 base, leaving 11 bases between them. The CDR3 extends over 14 amino acids.

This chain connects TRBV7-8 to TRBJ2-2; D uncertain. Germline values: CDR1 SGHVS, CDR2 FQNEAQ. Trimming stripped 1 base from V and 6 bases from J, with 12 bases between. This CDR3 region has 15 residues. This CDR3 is CASSLEAVTPGELFF. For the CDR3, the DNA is TGTGCCAGCAGCTTAGAGGCGGTCACCCCCGGGGAGCTGTTTTTT.

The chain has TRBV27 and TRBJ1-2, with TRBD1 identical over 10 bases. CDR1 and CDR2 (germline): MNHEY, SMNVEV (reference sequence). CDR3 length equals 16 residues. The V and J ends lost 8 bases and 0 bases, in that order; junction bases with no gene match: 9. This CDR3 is CASHPGQGFANYGYTF. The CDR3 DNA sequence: TGTGCCAGCCATCCGGGACAGGGGTTCGCTAACTATGGCTACACCTTC.

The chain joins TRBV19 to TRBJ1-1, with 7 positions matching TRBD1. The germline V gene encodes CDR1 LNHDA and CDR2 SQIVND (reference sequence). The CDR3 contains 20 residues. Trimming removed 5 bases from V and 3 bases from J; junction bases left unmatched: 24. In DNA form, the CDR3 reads TGTGCCAGTAGTCCCGGGGTGGGCAGGGGGAATTCGGGTATGGACACTGAAGCTTTCTTT. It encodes CASSPGVGRGNSGMDTEAFF.

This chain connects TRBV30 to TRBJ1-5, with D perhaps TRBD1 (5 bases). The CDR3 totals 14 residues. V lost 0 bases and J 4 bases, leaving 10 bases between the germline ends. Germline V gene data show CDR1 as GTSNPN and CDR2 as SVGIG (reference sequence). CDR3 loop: CAWSVGGPNQPQHF. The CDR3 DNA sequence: TGTGCCTGGAGTGTCGGGGGACCGAATCAGCCCCAGCATTTT.

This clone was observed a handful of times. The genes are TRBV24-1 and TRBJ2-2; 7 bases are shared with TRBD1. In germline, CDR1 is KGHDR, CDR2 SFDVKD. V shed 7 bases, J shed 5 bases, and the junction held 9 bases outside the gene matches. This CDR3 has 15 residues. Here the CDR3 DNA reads TGTGCCACCAGGGAGGACAGGCGTGGGACCGGGGAGCTGTTTTTT. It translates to CATREDRRGTGELFF.

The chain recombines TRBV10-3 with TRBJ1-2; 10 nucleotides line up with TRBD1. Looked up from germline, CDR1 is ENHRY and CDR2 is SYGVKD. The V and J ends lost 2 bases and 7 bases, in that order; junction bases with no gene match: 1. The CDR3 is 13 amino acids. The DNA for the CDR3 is TGTGCCATCAGTGAGGGGACAGGGGTTGGCTACACCTTC. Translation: CAISEGTGVGYTF.

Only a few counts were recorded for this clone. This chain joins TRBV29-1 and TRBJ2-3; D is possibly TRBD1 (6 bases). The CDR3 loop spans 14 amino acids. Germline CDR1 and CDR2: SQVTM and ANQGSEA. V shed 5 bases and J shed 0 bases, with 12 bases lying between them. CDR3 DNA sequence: TGCAGCGTTCTCCGGGACACAAGCACAGATACGCAGTATTTT. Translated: CSVLRDTSTDTQYF.

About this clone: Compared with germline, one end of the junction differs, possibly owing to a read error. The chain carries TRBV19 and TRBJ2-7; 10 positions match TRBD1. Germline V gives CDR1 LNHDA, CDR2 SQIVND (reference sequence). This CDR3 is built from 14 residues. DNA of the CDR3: TGTGCCAGTAGTCAGGACAGGGGGGTCGGAGCCTCCCACTTC. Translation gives CASSQDRGVGASHF.

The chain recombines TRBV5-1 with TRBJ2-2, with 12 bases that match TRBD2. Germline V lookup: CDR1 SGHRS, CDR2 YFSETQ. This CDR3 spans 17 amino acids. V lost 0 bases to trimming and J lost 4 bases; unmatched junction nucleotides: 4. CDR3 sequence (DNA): TGCGCCAGCAGCTTGGACCTAGCGGGGGGGCTCACCGGGGAGCTGTTTTTT. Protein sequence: CASSLDLAGGLTGELFF.

The CDR3 loop reads CASRKIYGTSGSDTQYF. The CDR3, as DNA: TGTGCCAGCAGAAAAATCTACGGGACTAGCGGGTCAGATACGCAGTATTTT. The genes are TRBV27 and TRBJ2-3, with 12 nucleotides matching TRBD2. This CDR3 is built from 17 residues. Germline assignment: CDR1 MNHEY and CDR2 SMNVEV (reference sequence). J gave up 4 bases and V 6 bases, and 11 bases lay outside the gene matches.

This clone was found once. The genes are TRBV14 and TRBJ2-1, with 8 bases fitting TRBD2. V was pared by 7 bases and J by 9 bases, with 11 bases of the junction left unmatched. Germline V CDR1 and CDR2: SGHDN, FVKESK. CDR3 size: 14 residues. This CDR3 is CASTGRLAGGEQFF. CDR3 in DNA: TGTGCCAGCACGGGGCGGCTAGCGGGCGGTGAGCAGTTCTTC.

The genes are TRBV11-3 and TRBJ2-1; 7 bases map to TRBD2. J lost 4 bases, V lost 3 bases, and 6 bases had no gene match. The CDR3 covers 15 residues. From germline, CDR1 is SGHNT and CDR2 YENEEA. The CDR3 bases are TGTGCCAGCAGCTTCGGCCTCGGGGGGTACAATGAGCAGTTCTTC. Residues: CASSFGLGGYNEQFF.

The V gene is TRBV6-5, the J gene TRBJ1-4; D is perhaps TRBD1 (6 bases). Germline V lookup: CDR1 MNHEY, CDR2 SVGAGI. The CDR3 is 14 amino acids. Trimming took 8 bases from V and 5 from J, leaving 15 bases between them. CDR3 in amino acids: CASHRQAANEKLFF. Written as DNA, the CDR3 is TGTGCCAGCCACAGACAGGCGGCGAATGAAAAACTGTTTTTT.

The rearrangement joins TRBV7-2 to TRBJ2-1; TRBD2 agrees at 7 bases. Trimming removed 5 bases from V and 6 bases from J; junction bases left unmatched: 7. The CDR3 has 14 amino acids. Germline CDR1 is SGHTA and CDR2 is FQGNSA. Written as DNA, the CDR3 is TGTGCCAGCAGCACGGGGACTACACTCAATGAGCAGTTCTTC. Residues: CASSTGTTLNEQFF.

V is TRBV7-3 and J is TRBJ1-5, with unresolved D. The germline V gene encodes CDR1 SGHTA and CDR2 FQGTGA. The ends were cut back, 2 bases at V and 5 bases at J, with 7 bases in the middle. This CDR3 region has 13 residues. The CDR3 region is CASSLREDQPQHF. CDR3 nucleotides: TGTGCCAGCAGCTTACGGGAGGATCAGCCCCAGCATTTT.

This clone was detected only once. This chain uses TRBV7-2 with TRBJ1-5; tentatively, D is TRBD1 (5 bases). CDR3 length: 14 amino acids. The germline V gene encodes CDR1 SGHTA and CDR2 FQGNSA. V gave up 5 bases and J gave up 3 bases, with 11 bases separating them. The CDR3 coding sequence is TGTGCCAGCAGCCCCGGGGGGGTCAATCAGCCCCAGCATTTT. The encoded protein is CASSPGGVNQPQHF.

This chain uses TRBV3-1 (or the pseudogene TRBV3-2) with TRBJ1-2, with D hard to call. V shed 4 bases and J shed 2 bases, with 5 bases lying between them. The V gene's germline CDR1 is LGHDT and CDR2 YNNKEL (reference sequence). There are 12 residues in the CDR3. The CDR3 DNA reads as TGTGCCAGCAGCCTTATAAACTATGGCTACACCTTC. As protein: CASSLINYGYTF.

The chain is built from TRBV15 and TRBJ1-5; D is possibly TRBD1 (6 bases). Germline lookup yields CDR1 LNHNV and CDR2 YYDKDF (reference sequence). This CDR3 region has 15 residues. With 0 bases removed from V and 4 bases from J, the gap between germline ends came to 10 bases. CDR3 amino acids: CATSRDLRGNQPQHF. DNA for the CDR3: TGTGCCACCAGCAGAGATCTCAGGGGAAATCAGCCCCAGCATTTT.

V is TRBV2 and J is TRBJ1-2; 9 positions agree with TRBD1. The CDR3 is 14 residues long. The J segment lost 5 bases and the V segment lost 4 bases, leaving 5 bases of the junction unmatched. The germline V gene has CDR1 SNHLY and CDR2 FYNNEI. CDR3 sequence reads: CASSVTGTGYGYTF. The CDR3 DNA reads TGTGCCAGCAGTGTAACGGGGACAGGGTATGGCTACACCTTC.

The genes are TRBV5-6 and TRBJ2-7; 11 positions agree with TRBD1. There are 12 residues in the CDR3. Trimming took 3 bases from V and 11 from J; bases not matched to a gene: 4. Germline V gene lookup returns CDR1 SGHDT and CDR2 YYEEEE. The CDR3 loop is CASSSGTGGEYF. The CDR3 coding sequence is TGTGCCAGCAGCTCAGGGACAGGGGGTGAGTACTTC.

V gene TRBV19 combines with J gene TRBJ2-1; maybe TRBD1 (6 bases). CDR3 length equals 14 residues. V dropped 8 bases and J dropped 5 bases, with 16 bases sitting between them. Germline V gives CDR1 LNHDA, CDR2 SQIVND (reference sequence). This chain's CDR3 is CASQSGQINNEQFF. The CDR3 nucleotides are TGTGCCAGTCAATCCGGACAGATTAACAATGAGCAGTTCTTC. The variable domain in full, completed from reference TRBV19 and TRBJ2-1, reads DGGITQSPKYLFRKEGQNVTLSCEQNLNHDAMYWYRQDPGQGLRLIYYSQIVNDFQKGDIAEGYSVSREKKESFPLTVTSAQKNPTAFYLCASQSGQINNEQFFGPGTRLTVL.

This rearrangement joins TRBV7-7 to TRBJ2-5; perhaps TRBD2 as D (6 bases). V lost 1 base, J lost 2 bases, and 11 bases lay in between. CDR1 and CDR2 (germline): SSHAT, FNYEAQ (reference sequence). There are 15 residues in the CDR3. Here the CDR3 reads CASSLVRGIQETQYF. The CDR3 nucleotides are TGTGCCAGCAGCTTAGTACGGGGGATTCAAGAGACCCAGTACTTC.